Listed here are 22 T cell receptor beta chains from one sample, sequenced in a study of PD-1 blockade in classical Hodgkin lymphoma. Every patient had relapsed following autologous stem cell transplantation, and cohorts differed in brentuximab vedotin exposure. Produced via immunoSEQ multiplex PCR; TCRdb's table is partial and in-frame only. Among under 25,000 clones listed, about 88% were seen once. This sample comprised peripheral blood mononuclear cells (PBMCs), obtained at baseline. The receptor source for this set is a human donor with classical Hodgkin lymphoma.

This chain joins TRBV9 and TRBJ1-4; D possibly corresponds to TRBD1 (5 bases). Germline V gene data show CDR1 as SGDLS and CDR2 as YYNGEE. The CDR3 length is 14 residues. The germline V and J ends were trimmed by 0 bases and 8 bases, with 11 bases remaining between them. DNA of the CDR3: TGTGCCAGCAGCGTAGGGGGCTTTGACGAAAAACTGTTTTTT. It yields the protein CASSVGGFDEKLFF.

J is TRBJ2-2 and V is TRBV2, with a possible D match to TRBD2 (5 bases). Germline CDR1 reads SNHLY; CDR2 reads FYNNEI. The CDR3 consists of 14 residues. V gave up 2 bases and J gave up 6 bases, with 10 bases separating them. The DNA of the CDR3 is TGTGCCAGCAGTGAACGTCGGGGTCCCGGGGAGCTGTTTTTT. The encoded protein is CASSERRGPGELFF.

This sequence joins TRBV11-2 and TRBJ1-6; D is possibly TRBD1 (5 bases). The CDR3 spans 17 residues. Trimming took off 1 base at V and 7 bases at J, with 17 bases between the two ends. Looked up from germline, CDR1 is SGHAT and CDR2 is FQNNGV. In DNA, the CDR3 is TGTGCCAGCAGCTTAGTCTTGGGGGGGGGACCAAATTCACCCCTCCACTTT. Translating it yields CASSLVLGGGPNSPLHF.

V is TRBV19 and J is TRBJ1-2; TRBD1 agrees at 8 bases. CDR1 and CDR2 from the germline V gene are LNHDA and SQIVND (reference sequence). The CDR3 totals 15 residues. V gave up 3 bases and J gave up 6 bases; unmatched junction bases: 9. The CDR3 sequence: CASSISGQGGDGYTF. For the CDR3, the DNA is TGTGCCAGTAGTATCTCCGGACAGGGCGGTGATGGCTACACCTTC.

This rearrangement joins TRBV23-1 to TRBJ2-7; 7 nucleotides agree with TRBD2. TRBV23-1 qualifies as an ORF whose function is uncertain. Trimming at V came to 2 bases and at J to 2 bases, leaving 3 bases not matched to a gene. The CDR3 spans 14 residues. The CDR3 nucleotides read TGCGCCAGCAGTCAAGTGGGGGGGGCCTACGAGCAGTACTTC. As protein: CASSQVGGAYEQYF.

The chain has TRBV6-5 and TRBJ1-4; 8 positions agree with TRBD1. Per germline, CDR1 MNHEY and CDR2 SVGAGI. The CDR3 extends over 16 amino acids. After removal of 4 bases from V and 6 bases from J, the junction contained 10 bases not matched to a gene. CDR3 protein: CASSSDPGQVDEKLFF. CDR3 sequence (DNA): TGTGCCAGCAGTTCCGACCCGGGACAGGTCGATGAAAAACTGTTTTTT.

This clone was seen a few times. V is TRBV28 and J is TRBJ1-5; D ambiguous. Germline lookup yields CDR1 MDHEN and CDR2 SYDVKM. Trimming removed 3 bases at V and 5 bases at J, with 17 bases between. The CDR3 loop spans 16 amino acids. CDR3 DNA: TGTGCCAGCAGTTTGTGGGGTCTGGGCTATGATCAGCCCCAGCATTTT. Translating it yields CASSLWGLGYDQPQHF. The entire variable domain, with the rest obtained from reference TRBV28 and TRBJ1-5, is as follows: DVKVTQSSRYLVKRTGEKVFLECVQDMDHENMFWYRQDPGLGLRLIYFSYDVKMKEKGDIPEGYSVSREKKERFSLILESASTNQTSMYLCASSLWGLGYDQPQHFGDGTRLSIL.

The gene calls are TRBV7-2 and TRBJ2-7; D not certain. The V end lost 5 bases, the J end lost 3 bases, and 2 bases lay between the germline ends. CDR1 is SGHTA and CDR2 is FQGNSA in the germline V gene. This CDR3 region has 10 residues. As DNA, the CDR3 is TGTGCCAGCAGCCTCTACGAGCAGTACTTC. It specifies CASSLYEQYF.

The rearrangement links TRBV27 to TRBJ1-5, with D perhaps TRBD1 (6 bases). V was cut by 0 bases and J by 9 bases, with 9 bases left in between. The CDR3 totals 13 residues. Germline V gene data show CDR1 as MNHEY and CDR2 as SMNVEV (reference sequence). Written as DNA, the CDR3 is TGTGCCAGCAGTTTATCGGGGGGGCGGCCCCAGCATTTT. It specifies CASSLSGGRPQHF.

This sequence joins TRBV27 and TRBJ1-2, with no clear D. CDR3 size: 13 residues. The V end was cut by 0 bases, the J end by 4 bases, with 6 bases between. The germline gives CDR1 MNHEY, CDR2 SMNVEV (reference sequence). CDR3: CASSLSGSYGYTF. In nucleotides, the CDR3 is TGTGCCAGCAGTTTATCAGGGAGCTATGGCTACACCTTC.

The chain is built from TRBV27 and TRBJ1-6, with D unclear. The CDR3 has 13 amino acids. Trimming cost V 5 bases and J 6 bases, with 8 bases left between them. The germline gives CDR1 MNHEY, CDR2 SMNVEV (reference sequence). The CDR3 sequence is CASSTGSNSPLHF. CDR3 bases: TGTGCCAGCAGTACCGGGAGTAATTCACCCCTCCACTTT.

The rearrangement links TRBV4-3 to TRBJ1-2, with D unresolved. Germline lookup yields CDR1 LGHNA and CDR2 YSLEER. CDR3 size: 12 residues. V was pared by 8 bases and J by 0 bases, with 7 bases between. CDR3 nucleotides: TGCGCCAGCCGAGGGACTAACTATGGCTACACCTTC. Residues: CASRGTNYGYTF.

The J gene is TRBJ1-2, the V gene TRBV6-5; a weak D match, TRBD1 (6 bases). V gave up 2 bases and J gave up 4 bases, with 8 bases separating them. Germline V CDR1 and CDR2: MNHEY, SVGAGI. The CDR3 is made up of 13 amino acids. CDR3 nucleotide sequence: TGTGCCAGCAGTTACGGGACACCCTATGGCTACACCTTC. It translates to CASSYGTPYGYTF.

V usage is TRBV27 and J usage is TRBJ1-1; tentative D call: TRBD1 (6 bases). This CDR3 comprises 14 residues. Per germline, CDR1 MNHEY and CDR2 SMNVEV (reference sequence). Trimming took 4 bases from V and 7 from J, leaving 16 bases between them. The CDR3 spells CASSWDGGAIEAFF. CDR3 bases: TGTGCCAGCAGTTGGGACGGGGGGGCGATTGAAGCTTTCTTT.

The chain carries TRBV19 and TRBJ2-1, with D possibly TRBD2 on 5 matching bases. The CDR3 totals 14 residues. Germline V gives CDR1 LNHDA, CDR2 SQIVND (reference sequence). V was cut by 5 bases and J by 4 bases, with 12 bases left in between. The CDR3 coding sequence is TGTGCCAGTAGTCCGGAAGGACTTTACAATGAGCAGTTCTTC. Protein sequence: CASSPEGLYNEQFF.

V is TRBV15 and J is TRBJ2-5, with D perhaps matching TRBD1 (5 bases). The CDR3 covers 14 residues. The germline CDR1 and CDR2 sequences are LNHNV and YYDKDF (reference sequence). With 4 bases removed from V and 5 bases from J, the gap between germline ends came to 14 bases. This chain's CDR3 is CATSIPEPGETQYF. DNA for the CDR3: TGTGCCACCAGCATCCCCGAGCCAGGGGAGACCCAGTACTTC.

The CDR3 spells CATSRGTGELFF. Written as DNA, the CDR3 is TGTGCCACCAGCAGAGGGACCGGGGAGCTGTTTTTT. The V gene is TRBV15, the J gene TRBJ2-2; D remains ambiguous. The V gene lost 1 base and the J gene lost 5 bases, with 2 bases spanning the gap. The CDR3 runs to 12 residues. Per the germline V gene, CDR1 is LNHNV and CDR2 is YYDKDF (reference sequence).

The rearrangement links TRBV27 to TRBJ1-3; D not certain. The ends were cut back, 2 bases at V and 4 bases at J, with 9 bases in the middle. The CDR3 spans 14 residues. Germline-derived CDR1 and CDR2 are MNHEY and SMNVEV (reference sequence). The CDR3 bases are TGTGCCAGCAGTTTAGACAAGAGAGGAAACACCATATATTTT. Amino acid sequence: CASSLDKRGNTIYF.

In its sample, this clone was seen a few times. The CDR3 coding sequence is TGTGCCAGCAGCCGGCAGACGGACAACTACGAGCAGTACTTC. Its protein product is CASSRQTDNYEQYF. The rearrangement links TRBV4-2 to TRBJ2-7; D may be TRBD1 (5 bases). The CDR3 is 14 residues long. Trimming shortened V by 4 bases and J by 3 bases, and 13 bases separated the two germline ends. Germline V gene lookup returns CDR1 LGHNA and CDR2 YNFKEQ.

V and J are TRBV4-1 and TRBJ2-5, with a weak D call TRBD1 (5 bases). Trimming stripped 1 base from V and 2 bases from J, with 11 bases between. Looked up from germline, CDR1 is MGHRA and CDR2 is YSYEKL. This CDR3 contains 15 residues. CDR3 DNA: TGCGCCAGCAGCCAAGCGAAGGCAGGGCAAGAGACCCAGTACTTC. Translation gives CASSQAKAGQETQYF.

The rearrangement uses TRBV11-2 and TRBJ2-1, with D possibly being TRBD1 (6 bases). This CDR3 spans 16 amino acids. Germline CDR1 reads SGHAT; CDR2 reads FQNNGV. Trimming took off 4 bases at V and 4 bases at J, with 17 bases between the two ends. The CDR3 here is CASSSFRDTIYNEQFF. CDR3 DNA: TGTGCCAGCAGCTCCTTTCGGGACACCATATACAATGAGCAGTTCTTC.

The gene calls are TRBV4-1 and TRBJ2-1, with 12 bases fitting TRBD2. This CDR3 has 16 amino acids. Germline V gene data show CDR1 as MGHRA and CDR2 as YSYEKL. V lost 4 bases, J lost 6 bases, and 7 bases stayed unmatched. CDR3: CASSPKTSGGRNEQFF. The CDR3 nucleotides read TGCGCCAGCAGCCCGAAGACTAGCGGGGGACGCAATGAGCAGTTCTTC.